This T cell receptor (beta chain) was captured in a study of blood T cell repertoires in COVID-19. V was clipped by 2 bases and J by 7 bases, with 12 bases between them. The CDR3 consists of 13 residues. Germline CDR1 and CDR2: KGHSH and LQKENI. This clone was seen at least ten times. TCRdb's copy holds only in-frame clones and misses some; the assay was immunoSEQ multiplex PCR. Among under 200,000 clones listed, around 77% were seen once. The chain links TRBV18 to TRBJ2-7; D is unresolved. Specimen: peripheral blood. This clonotype originated in a man in his 70s with active or convalescent COVID-19. The CDR3 DNA follows: TGTGCCAGCTCACCAGGGTCAGGTTGGGAGCAGTACTTC. It is translated as CASSPGSGWEQYF.